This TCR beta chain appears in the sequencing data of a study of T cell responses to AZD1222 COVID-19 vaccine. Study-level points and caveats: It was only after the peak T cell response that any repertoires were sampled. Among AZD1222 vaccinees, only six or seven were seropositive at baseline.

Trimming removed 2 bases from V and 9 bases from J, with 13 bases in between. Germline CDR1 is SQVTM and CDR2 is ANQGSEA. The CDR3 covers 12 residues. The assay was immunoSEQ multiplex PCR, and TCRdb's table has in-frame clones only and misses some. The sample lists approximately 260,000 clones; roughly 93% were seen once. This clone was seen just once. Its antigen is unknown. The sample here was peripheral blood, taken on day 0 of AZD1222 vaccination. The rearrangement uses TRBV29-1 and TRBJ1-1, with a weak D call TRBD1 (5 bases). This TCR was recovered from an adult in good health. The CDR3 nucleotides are TGCAGCGTTGAACGGGACCTCGCGAAAGCTTTCTTT. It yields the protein CSVERDLAKAFF.